The text below deals with one TCR beta chain. The target antigen is unknown. These data are taken from a study of beta chain features in type 1 diabetes. Study details: All samples yielded around 98,000,000 examined sorted cells. Overall study results and limits: In comparison with healthy donors, patients had naive, central memory and Treg TCRB repertoires that appeared more similar. Among patients with Type 1 diabetes, TCRB CDR3s were moderately but significantly shorter in every one of the four CD4+ subsets.

The authors reverse transcribed all of the isolated RNA, so sequencing captured expressed TCRB transcripts. Assay: immunoSEQ multiplex PCR; the TCRdb copy retains only in-frame clones and omits some. In the table there are about 360,000 clones, 10% to 15% of which are singletons. The CDR3 length is 13 residues. Trimming removed 7 bases at V and 9 bases at J, with 16 bases between. Germline V gene lookup returns CDR1 MNHEY and CDR2 SVGAGI. Markers CD45RO/CCR7/CD25/CD127/CD95/CD27 served to sort CD4+ naive, central memory, regulatory and stem cell-like memory cells. This clonotype was sampled from a man between 18 and 29 years old in good health. The material sequenced was naive CD4+ T cells from blood. J is TRBJ2-1 and V is TRBV6-5; tentatively, D is TRBD1 (5 bases). For the CDR3, the DNA is TGTGCCAGCACCAGATACAGGTTCGGTGAGCAGTTCTTC. Its protein is CASTRYRFGEQFF.